The 31 T cell receptor beta chains given below trace back to one sample, sequenced in a study of T cells in localized non-small cell lung cancer. The assay was immunoSEQ multiplex PCR, and TCRdb's table has in-frame clones only and misses some. The sample holds approximately 11,000 clones, 70% to 80% seen once. The sample was peripheral blood, taken before any cancer treatment. The receptors come from a male donor aged 60 or older with stage I lung adenocarcinoma.

The chain employs TRBV6-6 and TRBJ1-6; no clear D. CDR3 size: 15 residues. Germline V CDR1 and CDR2: MNHNY, SVGAGI (reference sequence). Trimming shortened V by 6 bases and J by 7 bases, and 16 bases separated the two germline ends. CDR3 in DNA: TGTGCCAGCAGACCCCTGGTGGACCGCAATTCACCCCTCCACTTT. It codes for CASRPLVDRNSPLHF.

The chain uses TRBV5-1 and TRBJ1-1, with 9 bases matching TRBD1. J lost 0 bases, V lost 4 bases, and 10 bases had no gene match. The CDR3 has 17 amino acids. Germline CDR1 is SGHRS and CDR2 is YFSETQ. The CDR3 DNA sequence: TGCGCCAGCAGCGCGGGGCCAGGACAGGGGATGAACACTGAAGCTTTCTTT. Translation gives CASSAGPGQGMNTEAFF.

The chain couples TRBV7-9 to TRBJ2-7, with 12 bases lining up with TRBD2. The V gene's germline CDR1 is SEHNR and CDR2 FQNEAQ (reference sequence). The CDR3 has 15 residues. Trimming at V came to 3 bases and at J to 1 base, leaving 1 base not matched to a gene. The CDR3 loop reads CASSLTSGGSYEQYF. The DNA for the CDR3 is TGTGCCAGCAGCTTGACTAGCGGGGGTTCCTACGAGCAGTACTTC. Drawing the rest from reference TRBV7-9 and TRBJ2-7, the complete variable domain is DTGVSQNPRHKITKRGQNVTFRCDPISEHNRLYWYRQTLGQGPEFLTYFQNEAQLEKSRLLSDRFSAERPKGSFSTLEIQRTEQGDSAMYLCASSLTSGGSYEQYFGPGTRLTVT.

The gene calls are TRBV7-2 and TRBJ2-1; D assignment may be TRBD1 or TRBD2 (5 bases each). The CDR3 spans 13 residues. V was pared by 4 bases and J by 3 bases, with 7 bases between. Germline V gene data show CDR1 as SGHTA and CDR2 as FQGNSA. The CDR3: CASSWGSYNEQFF. In DNA, the CDR3 is TGTGCCAGCAGCTGGGGGAGCTACAATGAGCAGTTCTTC.

This clone has only one observation. The J gene is TRBJ1-1, the V gene TRBV5-5, with 8 positions matching TRBD1. This CDR3 contains 17 residues. CDR1 and CDR2 from the germline V gene are SGHKS and YYEKEE (reference sequence). V was clipped by 3 bases and J by 0 bases; unmatched bases: 10. The CDR3 nucleotides read TGTGCCAGCAGCTCTTTAACAGGGGGGACCATGAACACTGAAGCTTTCTTT. Translation: CASSSLTGGTMNTEAFF.

By share, this clone ranks as medium-sized. The chain carries TRBV6-4 and TRBJ2-2; no reliable D call. Trimming took off 2 bases at V and 7 bases at J, with 8 bases between the two ends. CDR3 length equals 13 residues. Germline V lookup: CDR1 MRHNA, CDR2 SNTAGT. In nucleotides, the CDR3 is TGTGCCAGCAGTGACCTAGAGGTCGGGGAGCTGTTTTTT. It is translated as CASSDLEVGELFF.

The gene calls are TRBV4-3 and TRBJ2-7; D uncertain. This CDR3 is 15 amino acids long. Per germline, CDR1 LGHNA and CDR2 YSLEER. Trimming stripped 0 bases from V and 5 bases from J, with 14 bases between. The CDR3 protein is CASSQDQSRTHEQYF. CDR3 coding DNA: TGCGCCAGCAGCCAAGATCAGTCTCGGACCCACGAGCAGTACTTC.

This CDR3 is CASSFTTGGEGQPQHF. CDR3 in DNA: TGTGCCAGCAGCTTTACCACAGGGGGCGAAGGTCAGCCCCAGCATTTT. The chain joins TRBV5-8 to TRBJ1-5, with 9 bases that match TRBD1. V lost 2 bases to trimming and J lost 6 bases; unmatched junction nucleotides: 9. This CDR3 comprises 16 residues. Germline V CDR1 and CDR2: SGHTS, YDEGEE.

The chain has TRBV5-1 and TRBJ2-2; 7 bases fit TRBD1. V shed 3 bases and J 0 bases; nucleotides not matched to a gene: 2. The CDR3 is made up of 15 amino acids. Per germline, CDR1 SGHRS and CDR2 YFSETQ. The CDR3 loop is CASSSGQPNTGELFF. The CDR3 DNA is TGCGCCAGCAGCTCGGGACAGCCGAACACCGGGGAGCTGTTTTTT.

J is TRBJ2-2 and V is TRBV6-9; D uncertain. CDR3 size: 19 residues. V shed 2 bases and J shed 0 bases, with 19 bases lying between them. The germline CDR1 and CDR2 sequences are MNHGY and SVAAGI. CDR3 protein: CASSYRAQPQRPNTGELFF. DNA for the CDR3: TGTGCCAGCAGTTATCGCGCGCAGCCCCAACGACCGAACACCGGGGAGCTGTTTTTT.

The table lists this clone with a count of one. The chain employs TRBV28 and TRBJ1-2; D call uncertain. CDR1 and CDR2 (germline): MDHEN, SYDVKM. The CDR3 sequence is 12 residues long. V was cut by 9 bases and J by 4 bases, with 12 bases left in between. The CDR3 loop is CASDNTGYGYTF. CDR3 DNA: TGTGCCAGTGACAACACCGGCTATGGCTACACCTTC.

The chain joins TRBV2 to TRBJ1-1; D is uncertain. Between the trimmed V and J ends, which lost 3 bases and 3 bases, there was a span of 8 bases. The CDR3 consists of 13 residues. Germline CDR1 is SNHLY and CDR2 is FYNNEI. CDR3 protein: CASSEGRDTEAFF. The CDR3 bases are TGTGCCAGCAGTGAGGGGAGGGACACTGAAGCTTTCTTT.

This chain joins TRBV20-1 and TRBJ1-2; D gene unclear. Germline-derived CDR1 and CDR2 are DFQATT and SNEGSKA (reference sequence). V dropped 3 bases and J dropped 2 bases, with 4 bases sitting between them. The CDR3 is 11 amino acids. CDR3 sequence (DNA): TGCAGTGCTAGTGAGAACTATGGCTACACCTTC. Translated, it gives CSASENYGYTF.

This chain joins TRBV5-1 and TRBJ2-5, with TRBD2 identical over 9 bases. This CDR3 is built from 16 residues. J gave up 1 base and V 0 bases, and 4 bases lay outside the gene matches. Germline V lookup: CDR1 SGHRS, CDR2 YFSETQ. Here the CDR3 reads CASSLAQRGAQETQYF. CDR3 bases: TGCGCCAGCAGCTTGGCCCAGCGGGGGGCCCAAGAGACCCAGTACTTC.

This clone was picked up one time. The J gene is TRBJ2-4, the V gene TRBV7-2; D gene unclear. This CDR3 contains 16 residues. Germline lookup yields CDR1 SGHTA and CDR2 FQGNSA. V lost 1 base and J 5 bases, leaving 15 bases between the germline ends. CDR3 residues: CASSLGSDSNENIQYF. In nucleotides, the CDR3 is TGTGCCAGCAGCTTAGGTTCGGATAGCAACGAAAACATTCAGTACTTC. Full variable domain (outside the CDR3, taken from reference TRBV7-2 and TRBJ2-4): GAGVSQSPSNKVTEKGKDVELRCDPISGHTALYWYRQSLGQGLEFLIYFQGNSAPDKSGLPSDRFSAERTGGSVSTLTIQRTQQEDSAVYLCASSLGSDSNENIQYFGAGTRLSVL.

V gene TRBV14 combines with J gene TRBJ1-1; D gene unclear. The CDR3 runs 14 residues. The germline V and J ends were trimmed by 4 bases and 0 bases, with 9 bases remaining between them. Germline V gene sequence: CDR1 SGHDN, CDR2 FVKESK. The CDR3 DNA follows: TGTGCCAGCAGCCGCAGCGGGATGAACACTGAAGCTTTCTTT. Its translation is CASSRSGMNTEAFF.

This chain joins TRBV14 and TRBJ1-1, with unresolved D. Trimming stripped 2 bases from V and 5 bases from J, with 12 bases between. The germline CDR1 and CDR2 sequences are SGHDN and FVKESK. The length of the CDR3 is 14 residues. The CDR3 DNA reads as TGTGCCAGCAGCCAAAACTGGATCGGTACTGAAGCTTTCTTT. Its translation is CASSQNWIGTEAFF.

The sample holds one count of this clone. This chain joins TRBV7-8 and TRBJ2-5; 7 bases are a match to TRBD1. Trimming at V came to 5 bases and at J to 2 bases, leaving 8 bases not matched to a gene. CDR1 and CDR2 from the germline V gene are SGHVS and FQNEAQ. The CDR3 runs 15 residues. Here the CDR3 DNA reads TGTGCCAGCAGCCACGGGACAGTACCTCAAGAGACCCAGTACTTC. It is translated as CASSHGTVPQETQYF. Full variable domain (remainder filled in from reference TRBV7-8 and TRBJ2-5): GAGVSQSPRYKVAKRGQDVALRCDPISGHVSLFWYQQALGQGPEFLTYFQNEAQLDKSGLPSDRFFAERPEGSVSTLKIQRTQQEDSAVYLCASSHGTVPQETQYFGPGTRLLVL.

In this sample, this clone turned up once. The chain couples TRBV5-1 to TRBJ2-3, with 8 bases that match TRBD1. The germline gives CDR1 SGHRS, CDR2 YFSETQ. Trimming took 1 base from V and 2 from J; bases not matched to a gene: 6. The CDR3 has 16 residues. The CDR3 DNA sequence: TGCGCCAGCAGCTTGCAGGGACAGGTATACACAGATACGCAGTATTTT. This sequence encodes CASSLQGQVYTDTQYF.

The chain is built from TRBV5-1 and TRBJ1-1, with D tentatively TRBD1 (6 bases). CDR3 length equals 15 residues. V lost 3 bases and J 5 bases, leaving 17 bases between the germline ends. Germline V gene lookup returns CDR1 SGHRS and CDR2 YFSETQ. The CDR3 loop reads CASSWPGARSTEAFF. CDR3 bases: TGCGCCAGCAGCTGGCCGGGGGCGAGGTCGACTGAAGCTTTCTTT.

Points on this clone: At the DNA level, this CDR3 is encoded by other sequences in the same sample as well. V usage is TRBV18 and J usage is TRBJ1-6; TRBD1 matches at 8 bases. The CDR3 runs 15 residues. The V and J ends lost 1 base and 10 bases, in that order; junction bases with no gene match: 6. Germline V gives CDR1 KGHSH, CDR2 LQKENI. The CDR3 sequence is CASSPRSGGDSPLHF. The CDR3 DNA sequence: TGTGCCAGCTCACCACGATCAGGGGGCGACTCACCCCTCCACTTT.

This clone was counted a few times. This rearrangement joins TRBV13 to TRBJ2-7; the match to TRBD1 covers 10 bases. The junction had 13 bases not matched to a gene; V was cut back by 4 bases and J by 1 base. Germline-derived CDR1 and CDR2 are PRHDT and FYEKMQ (reference sequence). This CDR3 is built from 18 residues. This chain's CDR3 is CASSSKPGTGVQSYEQYF. The CDR3 DNA is TGTGCCAGCAGCTCCAAACCCGGGACAGGGGTTCAATCCTACGAGCAGTACTTC.

The chain recombines TRBV15 with TRBJ1-4; the D gene is possibly TRBD1 (5 bases). This CDR3 region has 14 residues. V was trimmed by 8 bases and J by 4 bases, leaving 14 bases between them. Germline CDR1 LNHNV, CDR2 YYDKDF (reference sequence). DNA for the CDR3: TGTGCCACCGGTTTGGCAGGGCTTAATGAAAAACTGTTTTTT. Translation: CATGLAGLNEKLFF.

This rearrangement joins TRBV5-4 to TRBJ2-2, with D perhaps matching TRBD2 (6 bases). The CDR3 is 14 amino acids. V gave up 5 bases and J gave up 5 bases, with 13 bases separating them. Germline assignment: CDR1 SGHNT and CDR2 YYREEE (reference sequence). The chain's CDR3 is CASSYGGETGELFF. CDR3 DNA sequence: TGTGCCAGCAGTTACGGGGGTGAAACCGGGGAGCTGTTTTTT.

The V and J genes are TRBV19 and TRBJ1-3, with D perhaps matching TRBD1 (5 bases). Trimming took 4 bases from V and 0 from J, leaving 19 bases between them. The CDR3 is 18 amino acids. CDR1 LNHDA and CDR2 SQIVND come from the germline V gene (reference sequence). The CDR3 DNA is TGTGCCAGTAGTACCACACGCCCGGGACCGTTCTCTGGAAACACCATATATTTT. Translating it yields CASSTTRPGPFSGNTIYF.

In this sample, this clone turned up once. V gene TRBV11-2 combines with J gene TRBJ2-3; D uncertain. CDR1 SGHAT and CDR2 FQNNGV come from the germline V gene. This CDR3 comprises 14 residues. Trimming shortened V by 2 bases and J by 4 bases, and 10 bases separated the two germline ends. For the CDR3, the DNA is TGTGCCAGCAGCTTAAACTACCTCGCAGATACGCAGTATTTT. Its protein is CASSLNYLADTQYF.

The V and J genes are TRBV10-3 and TRBJ1-6, with D possibly being TRBD1 (5 bases). V was shortened by 6 bases and J by 15 bases, with 21 bases between the two germline ends. The germline CDR1 and CDR2 sequences are ENHRY and SYGVKD. CDR3 length: 14 amino acids. Here the CDR3 reads CAISPGLSLGHLHF. The CDR3 DNA reads as TGTGCCATCAGCCCCGGACTTTCCCTAGGACACCTCCACTTT.

CDR3 protein: CATRGTLTDTQYF. In nucleotides, the CDR3 is TGTGCCACCCGTGGGACCCTCACAGATACGCAGTATTTT. The chain joins TRBV5-5 to TRBJ2-3; perhaps D is TRBD1 or TRBD2 (5 bases each). The CDR3 sequence is 13 residues long. Germline V lookup: CDR1 SGHKS, CDR2 YYEKEE (reference sequence). V was clipped by 9 bases and J by 2 bases, with 13 bases between them.

The chain couples TRBV7-9 to TRBJ2-3, with D perhaps TRBD1 (5 bases). The V gene's germline CDR1 is SEHNR and CDR2 FQNEAQ (reference sequence). This CDR3 is built from 13 residues. V was cut by 5 bases and J by 5 bases, with 11 bases left in between. The CDR3, as DNA: TGTGCCAGCAGCGTCTCAGGGTTAGATACGCAGTATTTT. Residues: CASSVSGLDTQYF.

This clone was found once. The chain recombines TRBV5-8 with TRBJ1-2; the D is unclear. The germline V gene encodes CDR1 SGHTS and CDR2 YDEGEE. This CDR3 is built from 16 residues. Trimming removed 0 bases from V and 0 bases from J, with 12 bases in between. The CDR3 DNA follows: TGTGCCAGCAGCTTGGGAGGCTCCCGAGCTAACTATGGCTACACCTTC. Translation: CASSLGGSRANYGYTF.

The rearrangement links TRBV4-3 to TRBJ1-6, with D possibly being TRBD1 (6 bases). The CDR3 totals 14 residues. Per the germline V gene, CDR1 is LGHNA and CDR2 is YSLEER. V was trimmed by 6 bases and J by 4 bases, leaving 10 bases between them. The CDR3 nucleotides are TGCGCCAGCAGTTACAGGGTGTATAATTCACCCCTCCACTTT. Its translation: CASSYRVYNSPLHF.